This TCR beta chain was sequenced for a study of cytomegalovirus exposure and HLA in healthy donors. Study outcomes and limitations: Rarity characterized most TCR sequences, yet some public TCRs appeared in many donors. In vitro experiments confirmed that three CMV-associated chains were specific for CMV antigens. Among CMV-associated TCR beta chains, most appeared HLA-restricted in a later analysis. Excluded were some V segments that proved indistinguishable, including TRBV6-2 and TRBV6-3.

This CDR3 spans 15 amino acids. V was clipped by 0 bases and J by 7 bases, with 13 bases between them. From germline, CDR1 is SEHNR and CDR2 FQNEAQ (reference sequence). Primers for the PCR totalled 60 Vbeta and 13 Jbeta. TCRdb's table, derived via immunoSEQ multiplex PCR, lists solely in-frame clones and lacks some. The sample lists around 140,000 clones; approximately 84% were seen once. About this clone itself: Its antigen is not known.

Sequenced: PBMCs. The chain is built from TRBV7-9 and TRBJ2-1; maybe TRBD1 (6 bases). This receptor was identified in a woman in her fifties or sixties in good health and CMV-seropositive. The DNA of the CDR3 is TGTGCCAGCAGCTTAGCCCCAGGGGTGGGGAATGAGCAGTTCTTC. Protein sequence: CASSLAPGVGNEQFF.